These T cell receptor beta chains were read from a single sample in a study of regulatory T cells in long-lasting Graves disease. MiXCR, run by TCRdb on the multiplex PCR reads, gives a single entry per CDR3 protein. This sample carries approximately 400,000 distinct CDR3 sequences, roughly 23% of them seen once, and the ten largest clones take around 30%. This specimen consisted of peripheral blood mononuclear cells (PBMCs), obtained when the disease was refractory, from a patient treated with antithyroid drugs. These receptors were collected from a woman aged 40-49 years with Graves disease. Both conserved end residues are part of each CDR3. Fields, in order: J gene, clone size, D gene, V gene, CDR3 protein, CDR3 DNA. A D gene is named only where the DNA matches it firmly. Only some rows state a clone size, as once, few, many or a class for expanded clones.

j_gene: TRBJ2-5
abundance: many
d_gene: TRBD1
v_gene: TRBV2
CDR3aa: CASGGSTGAGETQYF
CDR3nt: TGTGCCAGCGGGGGATCGACAGGGGCCGGGGAGACCCAGTACTTC

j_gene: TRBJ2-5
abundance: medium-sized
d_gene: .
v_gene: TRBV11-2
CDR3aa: CASSLGGLPETQYF
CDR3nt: TGTGCCAGCAGCTTAGGCGGCCTCCCGGAGACCCAGTACTTC

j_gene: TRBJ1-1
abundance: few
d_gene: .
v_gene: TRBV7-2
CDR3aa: CASSQGVRNTEAFF
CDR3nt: TGTGCCAGCAGCCAAGGGGTGAGGAACACTGAAGCTTTCTTT

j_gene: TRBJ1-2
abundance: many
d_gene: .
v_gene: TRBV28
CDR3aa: CASSRTNYGYTF
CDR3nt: TGTGCCAGCAGTCGGACTAACTATGGCTACACCTTC

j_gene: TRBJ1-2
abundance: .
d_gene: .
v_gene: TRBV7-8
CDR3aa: CASSVRDIFNYGYTF
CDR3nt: TGTGCCAGCAGCGTCCGGGACATCTTTAACTATGGCTACACCTTC

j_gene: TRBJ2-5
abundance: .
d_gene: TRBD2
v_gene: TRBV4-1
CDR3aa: CASSQPQSGKETQYF
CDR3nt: TGCGCCAGCAGCCAACCACAGAGCGGGAAAGAGACCCAGTACTTC

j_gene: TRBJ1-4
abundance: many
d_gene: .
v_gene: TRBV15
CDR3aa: CATSPIGGRKGKLFF
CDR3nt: TGTGCCACCAGCCCTATCGGGGGCCGGAAGGGAAAACTGTTTTTT

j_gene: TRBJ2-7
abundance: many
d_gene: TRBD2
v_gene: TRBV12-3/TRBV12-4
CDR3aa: CASSLVVAGNYEQYF
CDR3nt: TGTGCCAGCAGTTTAGTGGTAGCGGGCAACTACGAGCAGTACTTC

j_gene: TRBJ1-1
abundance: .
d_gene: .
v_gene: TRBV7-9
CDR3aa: CASSLPRATNTEAFF
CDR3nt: TGTGCCAGCAGCCTACCGCGGGCGACAAACACTGAAGCTTTCTTT

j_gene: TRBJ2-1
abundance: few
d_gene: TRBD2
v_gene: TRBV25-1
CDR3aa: CASSELAGGYNEQFF
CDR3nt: TGTGCCAGCAGCGAACTAGCGGGAGGGTACAATGAGCAGTTCTTC

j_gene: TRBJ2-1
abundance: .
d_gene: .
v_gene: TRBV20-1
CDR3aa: CSAIYQPQIFRSNEQFF
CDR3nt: TGCAGTGCTATTTATCAGCCCCAGATCTTTAGGTCCAATGAGCAGTTCTTC

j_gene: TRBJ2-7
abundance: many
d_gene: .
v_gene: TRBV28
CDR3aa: CASSRRFDYEQYF
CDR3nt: TGTGCCAGCAGTCGTAGGTTTGACTACGAGCAGTACTTC

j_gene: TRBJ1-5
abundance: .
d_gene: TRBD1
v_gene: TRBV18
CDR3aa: CASSPRTGKFAQPQHF
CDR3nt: TGTGCCAGCTCACCACGGACAGGGAAATTTGCTCAGCCCCAGCATTTT

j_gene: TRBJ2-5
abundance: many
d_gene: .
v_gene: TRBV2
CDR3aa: CASSNGVLWETQYF
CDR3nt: TGTGCCAGCAGCAACGGGGTACTTTGGGAGACCCAGTACTTC

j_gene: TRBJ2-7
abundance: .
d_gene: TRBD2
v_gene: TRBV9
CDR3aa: CASSAHTTSGSSYEQYF
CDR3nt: TGTGCCAGCAGCGCCCACACGACTAGCGGGAGCTCCTACGAGCAGTACTTC